This T cell receptor beta chain was identified in a study of T cells in Graves' hyperthyroidism and ophthalmopathy (dated by TCRdb to about 2019). Describing the broader study: Peripheral blood samples were taken at initial diagnosis, before any treatment was given. A discovery cohort of roughly 96 patients, about 43 with Graves' ophthalmopathy and under 60 with stable Graves' hyperthyroidism, was used to find distinguishing TCR V-J signatures. An independent validation cohort of about 19 hyperthyroidism patients and about 16 patients who later progressed to ophthalmopathy tested prospective prediction of ophthalmopathy. The 95 to 100 discovery patients were randomly split 7:3 into training and test sets. The study also compared thyroid tissue and blood T-cell repertoires from 5 to 7 Graves' hyperthyroidism patients. Following sampling, methimazole starting at 30 mg daily was given to hyperthyroidism patients, and high-dose intravenous methylprednisolone was given to ophthalmopathy patients. The paper reports TCR Vbeta CDR3 sequencing of over 120 peripheral blood samples: 43 ophthalmopathy, approximately 74 hyperthyroidism and roughly 17 progressor patients. Results the study describes overall, beyond this receptor: Most expanded thyroid clonotypes (frequency above 0.001) were also found in blood, which suggests that blood repertoires may mirror thyroid immune responses. In validation, progression to ophthalmopathy was predicted by the model with 70% to 71% sensitivity and roughly 72% specificity, a median of approximately 7.1 months before onset. A model built on a 13 V-J signature distinguished ophthalmopathy from stable hyperthyroidism, reaching around 87% sensitivity and about 81% specificity in cross-validation and 80%/75% in testing. No statistical method was used to fix the sample size in advance, and group allocation was not hidden from the investigators.

Stable Graves' hyperthyroidism was defined as no progression to ophthalmopathy during 18 months of follow-up. The hyperthyroidism patients were between 18 and 65 years old and newly diagnosed, with a disease duration of less than 2 months. Patients with uncontrolled infections, other autoimmune diseases, pregnancy or lactation were excluded. Diagnoses were based on clinical symptoms, serum thyroxine and TRAb, thyroid ultrasound and orbital computed tomography. PBMCs were separated from 10 ml of fresh peripheral blood using Ficoll-Paque density gradient centrifugation. Total RNA was extracted with Trizol reagent, and quality was checked on an Agilent 2100 Bioanalyzer. In this sample, this clonotype turned up many times. Its cognate antigen has yet to be identified. There are no base qualities to consult, and no much larger clone falls within one base. The TCR beta CDR3 regions were amplified from RNA transcripts. The TCR CDR3 was subjected to a first round of RT-PCR using the HTBI primer set and the Qiagen OneStep RT-PCR kit. Libraries were constructed in a second round of multiplex PCR, after which size selection and purification were performed. Paired-end sequencing of the libraries was performed with 100 bp reads on an Illumina HiSeq2000. The original pipeline was this. SOAPnuke was used to process the raw data, throwing out any read that contained adapters or uncalled bases, had a mean Phred below 15, or lacked an exact constant-primer or identifier match. COPE v1.2.5 was used to merge high-quality paired reads, and clonotypes were defined as unique nucleotide sequences. Clonotypes were aligned to IMGT TRBV, TRBD and TRBJ reference segments using MiTCR v1.1. The analysis included only V-J combinations with a frequency above 0.0001, which together covered over 98% of the repertoires. The TCS score was defined as the ratio of F50 (clonal expansion) to E x V (chaos), calculated using BLOSUM62-based TCRdist between CDR3 peptides within each V-J. Welch's t-statistics and random forest reduced 514 V-J features to 10 to 15, which were used in a naive Bayes classifier (R e1071). TCRdb reprocessed the public reads (quality trimming at Q25 with fastp, clone calling with MiXCR) and kept in-frame beta chains. Rows with one shared CDR3 protein collapse into an entry with the most common genes and DNA. These V and J calls are TCRdb output, not the study's own analysis. A total of around 420,000 distinct CDR3 sequences appear in this sample, around a sixth of them only once. The ten largest account for roughly 15% of the sample.

V is shortened by 5 bases, J by 9 bases, and the region joining them spans 8 bases. The CDR3 goes from the cysteine to the phenylalanine over 12 residues. Only the CDR3 DNA is retained, 36 bases long and in frame from the first base. The germline V gene (reference sequence) sets CDR1 to MNHEY and CDR2 to SMNVEV. The sample was blood. The sequence joins TRBV27 to TRBJ1-6; the D segment could be TRBD1, given 6 matching bases. The TCR sequence derives from a woman younger than 30 with Graves' hyperthyroidism. The sequenced DNA is TGTGCCAGCAGTCAGGACAGTTCACCCCTCCACTTT. Its protein is CASSQDSSPLHF.